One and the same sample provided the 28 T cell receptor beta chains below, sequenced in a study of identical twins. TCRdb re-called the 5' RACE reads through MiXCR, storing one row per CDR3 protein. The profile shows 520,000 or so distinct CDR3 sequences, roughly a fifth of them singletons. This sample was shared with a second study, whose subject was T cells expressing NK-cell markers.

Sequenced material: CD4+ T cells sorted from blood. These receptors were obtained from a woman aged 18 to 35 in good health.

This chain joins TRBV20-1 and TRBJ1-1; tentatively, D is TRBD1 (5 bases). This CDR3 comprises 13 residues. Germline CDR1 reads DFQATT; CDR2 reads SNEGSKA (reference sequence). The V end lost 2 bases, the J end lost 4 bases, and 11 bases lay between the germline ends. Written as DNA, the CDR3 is TGCAGTGCTAGACTTTCAGGGCCCACTGAAGCTTTCTTT. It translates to CSARLSGPTEAFF.

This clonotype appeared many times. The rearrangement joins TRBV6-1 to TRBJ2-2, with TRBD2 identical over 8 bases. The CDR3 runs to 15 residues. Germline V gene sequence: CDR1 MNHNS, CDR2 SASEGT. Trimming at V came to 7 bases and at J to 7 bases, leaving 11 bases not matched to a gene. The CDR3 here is CASTASGLAGGELFF. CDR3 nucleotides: TGTGCCAGCACGGCTAGCGGGTTGGCGGGCGGGGAGCTGTTTTTT.

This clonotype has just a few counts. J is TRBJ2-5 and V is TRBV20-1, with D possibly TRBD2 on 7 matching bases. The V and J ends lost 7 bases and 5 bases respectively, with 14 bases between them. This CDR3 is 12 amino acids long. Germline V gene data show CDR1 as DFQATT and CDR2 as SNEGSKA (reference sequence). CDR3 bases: TGCAGTGGGGTAGGGGGAGGGGAGACCCAGTACTTC. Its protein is CSGVGGGETQYF.

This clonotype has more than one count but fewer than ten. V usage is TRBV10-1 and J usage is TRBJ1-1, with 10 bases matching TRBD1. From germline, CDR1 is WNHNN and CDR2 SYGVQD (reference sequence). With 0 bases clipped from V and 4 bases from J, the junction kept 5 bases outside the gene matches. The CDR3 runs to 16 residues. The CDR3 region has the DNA TGCGCCAGCAGTGAGTCGGGACAGGGGAAATTCACTGAAGCTTTCTTT. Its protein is CASSESGQGKFTEAFF.

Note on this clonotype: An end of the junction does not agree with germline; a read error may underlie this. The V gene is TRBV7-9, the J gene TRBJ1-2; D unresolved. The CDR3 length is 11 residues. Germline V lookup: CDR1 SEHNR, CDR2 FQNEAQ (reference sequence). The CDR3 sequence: CASSSDLRLGF. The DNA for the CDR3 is TGTGCCAGCAGCTCCGACCTGCGACTCGGCTTC.

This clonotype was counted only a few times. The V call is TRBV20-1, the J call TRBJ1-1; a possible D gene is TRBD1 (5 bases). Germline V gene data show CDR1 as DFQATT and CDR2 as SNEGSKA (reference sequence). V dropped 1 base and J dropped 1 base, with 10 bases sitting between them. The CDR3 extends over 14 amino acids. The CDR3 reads CSARVQGRNTEAFF. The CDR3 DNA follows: TGCAGTGCTAGAGTCCAGGGACGGAACACTGAAGCTTTCTTT.

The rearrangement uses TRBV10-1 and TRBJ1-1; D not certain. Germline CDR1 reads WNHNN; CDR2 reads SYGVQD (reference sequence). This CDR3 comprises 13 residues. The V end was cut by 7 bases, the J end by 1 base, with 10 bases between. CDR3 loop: CASKEQTNTEAFF. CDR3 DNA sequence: TGCGCCAGCAAGGAACAGACGAACACTGAAGCTTTCTTT.

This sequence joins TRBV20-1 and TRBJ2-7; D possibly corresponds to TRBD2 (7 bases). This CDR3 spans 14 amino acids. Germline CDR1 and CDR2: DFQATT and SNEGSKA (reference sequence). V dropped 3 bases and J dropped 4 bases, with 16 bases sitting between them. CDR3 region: CSASDGRRGYEQYF. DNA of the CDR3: TGCAGTGCTAGTGACGGGAGGAGGGGGTACGAGCAGTACTTC.

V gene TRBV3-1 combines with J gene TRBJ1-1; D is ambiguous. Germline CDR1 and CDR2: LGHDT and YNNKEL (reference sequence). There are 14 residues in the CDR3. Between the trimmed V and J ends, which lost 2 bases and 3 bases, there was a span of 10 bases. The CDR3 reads CASSQLRRDTEAFF. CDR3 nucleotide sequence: TGTGCCAGCAGCCAACTTCGACGTGACACTGAAGCTTTCTTT.

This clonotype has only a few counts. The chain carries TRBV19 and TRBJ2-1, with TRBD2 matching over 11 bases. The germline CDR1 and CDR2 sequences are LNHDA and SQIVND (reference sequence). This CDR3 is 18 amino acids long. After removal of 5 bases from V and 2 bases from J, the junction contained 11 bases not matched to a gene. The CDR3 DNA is TGTGCCAGTAGTTTTCGTCCCCGACTAGCGGGACCCTACAATGAGCAGTTCTTC. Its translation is CASSFRPRLAGPYNEQFF. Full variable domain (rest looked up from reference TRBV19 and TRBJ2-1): DGGITQSPKYLFRKEGQNVTLSCEQNLNHDAMYWYRQDPGQGLRLIYYSQIVNDFQKGDIAEGYSVSREKKESFPLTVTSAQKNPTAFYLCASSFRPRLAGPYNEQFFGPGTRLTVL.

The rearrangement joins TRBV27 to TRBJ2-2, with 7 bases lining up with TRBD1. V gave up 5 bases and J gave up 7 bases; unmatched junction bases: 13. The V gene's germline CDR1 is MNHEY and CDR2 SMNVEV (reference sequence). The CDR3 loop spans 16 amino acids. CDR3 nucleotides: TGTGCCAGCAGTCTCAGGGGGACAGCAATGGACGGGGAGCTGTTTTTT. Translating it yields CASSLRGTAMDGELFF.

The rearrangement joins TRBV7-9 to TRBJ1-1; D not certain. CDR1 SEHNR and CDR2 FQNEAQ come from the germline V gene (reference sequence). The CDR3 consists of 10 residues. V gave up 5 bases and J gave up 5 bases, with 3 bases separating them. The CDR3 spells CASSVTEAFF. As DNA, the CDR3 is TGTGCCAGCAGCGTGACTGAAGCTTTCTTT.

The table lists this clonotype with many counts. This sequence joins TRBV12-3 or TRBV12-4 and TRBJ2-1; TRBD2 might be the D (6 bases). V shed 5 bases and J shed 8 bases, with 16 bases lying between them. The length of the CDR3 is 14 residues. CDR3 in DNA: TGTGCCAGCAGTCCCCGACGGGAGAACGATGAGCAGTTCTTC. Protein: CASSPRRENDEQFF.

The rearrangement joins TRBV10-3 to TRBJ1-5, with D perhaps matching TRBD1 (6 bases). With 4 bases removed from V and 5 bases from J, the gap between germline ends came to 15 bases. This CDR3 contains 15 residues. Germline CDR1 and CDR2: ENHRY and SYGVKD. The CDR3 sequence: CAISATGRSDQPQHF. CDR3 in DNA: TGTGCCATCAGTGCAACAGGGAGATCGGATCAGCCCCAGCATTTT.

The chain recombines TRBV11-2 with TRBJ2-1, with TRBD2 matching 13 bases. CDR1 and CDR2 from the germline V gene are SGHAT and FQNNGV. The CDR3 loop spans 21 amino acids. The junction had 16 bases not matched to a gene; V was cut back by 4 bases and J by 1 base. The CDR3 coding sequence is TGTGCCAGCAGCTACCTATCAGGGATCACTAGCGGGAGGGGGTCCTACAATGAGCAGTTCTTC. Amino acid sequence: CASSYLSGITSGRGSYNEQFF.

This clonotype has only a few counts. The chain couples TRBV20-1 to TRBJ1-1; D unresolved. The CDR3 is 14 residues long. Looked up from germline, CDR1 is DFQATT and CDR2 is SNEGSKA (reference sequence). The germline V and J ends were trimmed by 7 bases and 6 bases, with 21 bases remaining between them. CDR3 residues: CSVKNPDTEPEAFF. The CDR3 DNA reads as TGCAGTGTTAAGAACCCCGACACCGAACCTGAAGCTTTCTTT.

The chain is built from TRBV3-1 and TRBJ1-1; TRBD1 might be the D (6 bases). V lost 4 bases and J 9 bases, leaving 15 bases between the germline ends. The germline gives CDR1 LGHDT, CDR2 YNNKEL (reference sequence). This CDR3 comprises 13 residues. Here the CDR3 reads CASSPSAGGQAFF. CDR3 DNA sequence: TGTGCCAGCAGCCCCTCGGCGGGGGGGCAAGCTTTCTTT.

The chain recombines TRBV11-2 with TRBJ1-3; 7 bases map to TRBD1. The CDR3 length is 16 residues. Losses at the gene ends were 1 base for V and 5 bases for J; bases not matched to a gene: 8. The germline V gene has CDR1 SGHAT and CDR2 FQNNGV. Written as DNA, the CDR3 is TGTGCCAGCAGCTTAGTAAGAGGGGGCGTCAGAAACACCATATATTTT. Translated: CASSLVRGGVRNTIYF.

The CDR3 nucleotides are TGCGCCAGCAGCTTTGGGCCGGGACAGCCTTTGGGGGGCTACACCTTC. It codes for CASSFGPGQPLGGYTF. The chain employs TRBV5-1 and TRBJ1-2; 7 positions match TRBD1. The germline V gene has CDR1 SGHRS and CDR2 YFSETQ. The CDR3 totals 16 residues. V shed 2 bases, J shed 8 bases, and the junction held 15 bases outside the gene matches.

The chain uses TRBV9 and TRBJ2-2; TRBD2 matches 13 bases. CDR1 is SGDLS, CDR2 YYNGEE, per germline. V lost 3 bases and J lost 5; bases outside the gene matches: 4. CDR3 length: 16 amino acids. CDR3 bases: TGTGCCAGCAGCGCTGGACTAGCGGGAGATACCGGGGAGCTGTTTTTT. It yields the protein CASSAGLAGDTGELFF.

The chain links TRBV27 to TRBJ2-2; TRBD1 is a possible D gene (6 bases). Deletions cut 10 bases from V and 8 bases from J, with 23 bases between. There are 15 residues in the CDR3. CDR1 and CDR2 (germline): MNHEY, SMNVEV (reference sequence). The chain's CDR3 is CATGSGQPGKGELFF. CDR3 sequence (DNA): TGTGCCACCGGCAGTGGACAGCCTGGGAAAGGGGAGCTGTTTTTT.

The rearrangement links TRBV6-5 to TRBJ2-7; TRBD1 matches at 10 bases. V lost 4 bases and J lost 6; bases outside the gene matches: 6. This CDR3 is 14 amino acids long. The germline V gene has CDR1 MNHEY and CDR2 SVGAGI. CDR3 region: CASSSGQGQGEQYF. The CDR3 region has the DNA TGTGCCAGCAGTTCGGGACAGGGGCAAGGCGAGCAGTACTTC.

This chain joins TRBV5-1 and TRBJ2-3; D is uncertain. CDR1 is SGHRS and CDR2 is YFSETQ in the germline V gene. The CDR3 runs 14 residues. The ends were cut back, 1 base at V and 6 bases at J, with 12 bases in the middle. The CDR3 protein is CASSLTKSVDTQYF. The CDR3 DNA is TGCGCCAGCAGCTTGACCAAGTCCGTCGATACGCAGTATTTT.

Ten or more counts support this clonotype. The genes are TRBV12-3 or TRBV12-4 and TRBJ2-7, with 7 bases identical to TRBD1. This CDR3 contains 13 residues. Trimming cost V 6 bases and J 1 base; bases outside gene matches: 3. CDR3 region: CASSRTGSYEQYF. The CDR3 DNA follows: TGTGCCAGCAGCCGGACAGGATCCTACGAGCAGTACTTC.

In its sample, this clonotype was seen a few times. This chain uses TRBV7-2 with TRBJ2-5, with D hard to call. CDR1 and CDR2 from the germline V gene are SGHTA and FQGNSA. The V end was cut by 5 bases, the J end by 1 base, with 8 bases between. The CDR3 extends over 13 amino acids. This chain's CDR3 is CASSGRVQETQYF. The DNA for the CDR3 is TGTGCCAGCAGCGGCCGGGTCCAAGAGACCCAGTACTTC.

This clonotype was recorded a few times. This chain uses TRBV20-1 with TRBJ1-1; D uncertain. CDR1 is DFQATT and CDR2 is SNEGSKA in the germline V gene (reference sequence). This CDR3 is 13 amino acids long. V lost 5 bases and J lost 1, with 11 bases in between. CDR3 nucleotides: TGCAGTGCTGCTGGCCCGTGGAACACTGAAGCTTTCTTT. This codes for CSAAGPWNTEAFF.

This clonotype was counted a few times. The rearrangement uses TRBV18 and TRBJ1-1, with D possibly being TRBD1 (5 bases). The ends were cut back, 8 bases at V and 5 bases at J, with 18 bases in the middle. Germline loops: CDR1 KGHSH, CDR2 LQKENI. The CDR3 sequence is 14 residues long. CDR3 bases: TGTGCCAGCCGCACCATGGGGGGAAGAACTGAAGCTTTCTTT. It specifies CASRTMGGRTEAFF.

The CDR3 loop reads CASSPRTFSGNTIYF. The CDR3, as DNA: TGTGCCAGCAGCCCGCGGACATTCTCTGGAAACACCATATATTTT. The chain combines TRBV7-8 with TRBJ1-3; the D gene is possibly TRBD1 (5 bases). CDR3 size: 15 residues. Trimming took 5 bases from V and 0 from J, leaving 11 bases between them. Germline V gene sequence: CDR1 SGHVS, CDR2 FQNEAQ.